This entry features one T cell receptor (beta chain) sequence. This entry is derived from a study of T cells in Graves' hyperthyroidism and ophthalmopathy. Whole-study context: It was at initial diagnosis, before any treatment, that peripheral blood was collected.

Absence of ophthalmopathy progression within 18 months defined stable Graves' hyperthyroidism. The hyperthyroidism patients had all been newly diagnosed, and their disease duration was under 2 months. Their ages ranged from 18 to 65 years. Researchers amplified the TCR beta CDR3 regions from RNA transcripts. The HTBI primer set served for first-round RT-PCR of the TCR CDR3. In TCRdb, the multiplex PCR reads were re-called with MiXCR into one record per CDR3 protein. The data contain around 620,000 distinct CDR3 sequences, 15% to 20% of them seen just once; the ten biggest clones take up around 3.9%. With 8 bases clipped from V and 5 bases from J, the junction kept 4 bases outside the gene matches. The CDR3 is made up of 13 amino acids. The germline gives CDR1 LNHDA, CDR2 SQIVND (reference sequence).

Sequenced sample: blood. The clonotype was recovered from a woman aged 25 to 39 with Graves' hyperthyroidism. The rearrangement uses TRBV19 and TRBJ1-1; 11 bases match TRBD1. The CDR3: CASAGQGGTEAFF. DNA for the CDR3: TGTGCCAGTGCGGGACAGGGGGGAACTGAAGCTTTCTTT.